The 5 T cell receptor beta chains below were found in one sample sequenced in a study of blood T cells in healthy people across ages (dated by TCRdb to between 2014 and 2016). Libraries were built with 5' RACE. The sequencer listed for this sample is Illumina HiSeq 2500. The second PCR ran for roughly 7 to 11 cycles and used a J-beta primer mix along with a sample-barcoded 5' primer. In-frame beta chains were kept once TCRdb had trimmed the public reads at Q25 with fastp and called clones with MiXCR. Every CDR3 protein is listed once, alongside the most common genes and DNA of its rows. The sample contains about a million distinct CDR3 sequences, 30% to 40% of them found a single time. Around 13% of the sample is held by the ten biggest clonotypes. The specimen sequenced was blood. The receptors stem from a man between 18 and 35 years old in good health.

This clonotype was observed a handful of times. CDR3 sequence: CASSVEDRRTYNEQFF. CDR3 bases: TGTGCCAGCAGCGTAGAAGACAGGAGGACCTACAATGAGCAGTTCTTC. The chain joins TRBV9 to TRBJ2-1, with D perhaps TRBD1 (6 bases). This CDR3 region has 16 residues. Germline loops: CDR1 SGDLS, CDR2 YYNGEE. V was trimmed by 0 bases and J by 2 bases, leaving 12 bases between them.

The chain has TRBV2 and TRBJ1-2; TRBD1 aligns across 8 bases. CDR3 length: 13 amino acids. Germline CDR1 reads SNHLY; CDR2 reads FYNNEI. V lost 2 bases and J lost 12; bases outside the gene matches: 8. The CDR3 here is CASSERGDRRDTF. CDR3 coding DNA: TGTGCCAGCAGTGAAAGGGGGGACAGGAGGGACACCTTC.

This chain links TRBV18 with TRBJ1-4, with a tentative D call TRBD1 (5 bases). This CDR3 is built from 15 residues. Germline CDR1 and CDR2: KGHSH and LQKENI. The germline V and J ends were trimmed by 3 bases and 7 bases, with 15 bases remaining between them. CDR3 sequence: CASSPSQGDVEKLFF. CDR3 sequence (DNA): TGTGCCAGCTCACCTTCCCAGGGAGACGTTGAAAAACTGTTTTTT.

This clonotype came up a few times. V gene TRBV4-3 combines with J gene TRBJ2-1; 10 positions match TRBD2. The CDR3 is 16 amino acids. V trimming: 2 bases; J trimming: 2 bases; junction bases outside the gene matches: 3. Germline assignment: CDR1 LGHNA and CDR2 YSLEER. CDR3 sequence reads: CASSQRAGGTYNEQFF. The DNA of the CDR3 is TGCGCCAGCAGCCAAAGAGCGGGGGGGACCTACAATGAGCAGTTCTTC.

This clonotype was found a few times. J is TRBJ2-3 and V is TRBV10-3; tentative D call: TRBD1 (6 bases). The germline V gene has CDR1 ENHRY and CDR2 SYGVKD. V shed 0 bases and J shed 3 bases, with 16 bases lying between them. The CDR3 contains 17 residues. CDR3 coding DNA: TGTGCCATCAGTGAGTCGTTGAGTAGGGGGACAACAGATACGCAGTATTTT. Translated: CAISESLSRGTTDTQYF.